A single T cell receptor beta chain is shown here with its context. This clone occurred a few times. Which antigen it targets is not known. There are no base qualities to consult, and no much larger clone falls within one base. Before TCR sequencing, CD3+CD4+ T cells were sorted from fresh PBMCs. This record belongs to a study of immunodeficiency (dated by TCRdb to between 2018 and 2021). Study-level background: Repertoire analysis was performed to search for VDJ recombination defects and oligoclonality. Here is what the overall study found, with its caveats: Severe oligoclonality, judged by top-100 and total clonotype frequencies, was seen in patient CD8+ but not CD4+ T cells. CD4+ T cell V-J pairing and productive entropy appeared similar between patients and controls. In the entropy comparisons of patients versus healthy controls, patients were shown as n=3 (open circles), and an effect on thymic development was only suggested as possible.

Genomic DNA was isolated using the QIAamp DNA Blood Mini Kit and then sent out for immunoSEQ repertoire analysis. CDR3 regions were amplified by multiplex PCR from a standard quantity of genomic DNA template. PCR products were sequenced on an Illumina platform. Per the source publication's procedure: Alignment of sequences to a reference was performed, and V, D and J gene definitions were taken from IMGT. A nearest-neighbor clustering algorithm merged closely related sequences to remove PCR and sequencing errors. V, D and J usage in productive unique and total sequences was analyzed using ImmunoSEQ Analyzer tools and R version 3.6.1. TCRdb holds this immuneACCESS table with in-frame rearrangements only. Some clones are missing; in checked studies, unresolved V genes explain under half, and the rest has no known cause. The D gene and trimming were derived from the DNA, and the V and J assignments and clone size from that table. A total of 4,200 or so clones appear in this sample, about 93% of them only once. Jointly, the top ten make up about 4.5% of the sample.

The V and J ends are trimmed by 2 bases and 7 bases, leaving 14 bases between them. Spanning cysteine to phenylalanine, the CDR3 consists of 14 amino acids. Only the CDR3 region is kept as DNA, spanning 42 bases read in frame from base 1. For CDR1 and CDR2, the germline V gene lists MNHEY and SVGAGI. In this chain, TRBV6-5 is recombined with TRBJ1-1; confidence is insufficient to name the D gene. The sample was CD4+ T cells from blood. The TCR originated in a human donor in good health. The CDR3 region reads CASSYGQRKVEAFF. Read as DNA, the sequence is TGTGCCAGCAGTTACGGGCAGAGGAAGGTTGAAGCTTTCTTT.